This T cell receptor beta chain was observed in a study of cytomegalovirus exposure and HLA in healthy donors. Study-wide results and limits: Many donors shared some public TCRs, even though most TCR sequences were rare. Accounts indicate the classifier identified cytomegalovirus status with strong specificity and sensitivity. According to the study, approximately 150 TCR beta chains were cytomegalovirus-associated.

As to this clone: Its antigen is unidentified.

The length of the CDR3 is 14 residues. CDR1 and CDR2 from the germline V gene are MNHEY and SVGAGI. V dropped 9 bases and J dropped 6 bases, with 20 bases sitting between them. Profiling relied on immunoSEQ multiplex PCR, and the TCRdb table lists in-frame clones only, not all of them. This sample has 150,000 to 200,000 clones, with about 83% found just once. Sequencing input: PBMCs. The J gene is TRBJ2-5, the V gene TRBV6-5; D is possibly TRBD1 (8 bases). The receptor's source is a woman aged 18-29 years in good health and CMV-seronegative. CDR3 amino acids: CASSKDRGGKTQYF. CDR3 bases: TGTGCCAGTTCCAAAGACAGGGGAGGGAAGACCCAGTACTTC.